These 24 T cell receptor beta chains were sequenced from one sample in a study of CD4 T cells in relation to SARS-CoV-2 and coronaviruses. The method was immunoSEQ multiplex PCR; TCRdb's version includes in-frame clones alone and lacks a portion of them. In the table there are about 39,000 clones, roughly 82% of which are singletons. The antigens these receptors bind are not known. Sequenced input: memory CD4+ T cells from PBMCs, cultured in vitro. These receptors were taken from an adult with COVID-19.

The chain joins TRBV30 to TRBJ1-2, with D perhaps TRBD1 (6 bases). Germline V gives CDR1 GTSNPN, CDR2 SVGIG (reference sequence). CDR3 length: 17 residues. V lost 6 bases to trimming and J lost 4 bases, with 27 bases between them. The CDR3 DNA reads as TGTGCCTGTACCCTCTACCCGGACAGACCATTTAGCTATGGCTACACCTTC. Translating it yields CACTLYPDRPFSYGYTF.

The chain joins TRBV9 to TRBJ2-5, with 10 bases fitting TRBD1. V lost 3 bases, J lost 0 bases, and 23 bases stayed unmatched. Germline assignment: CDR1 SGDLS and CDR2 YYNGEE. This CDR3 spans 22 amino acids. The CDR3 here is CASSAGTGDRAGLNPYQETQYF. The CDR3 nucleotides read TGTGCCAGCAGCGCCGGGACAGGGGATCGAGCTGGACTAAATCCGTACCAAGAGACCCAGTACTTC.

This chain links TRBV5-4 with TRBJ2-2, with D possibly being TRBD2 (5 bases). V lost 7 bases and J 7 bases, leaving 14 bases between the germline ends. Germline CDR1 reads SGHNT; CDR2 reads YYREEE (reference sequence). CDR3 size: 13 residues. The DNA of the CDR3 is TGTGCCAGCGCCCTAGGAGGAAACGGGGAGCTGTTTTTT. Its translation: CASALGGNGELFF. Drawing the rest from reference TRBV5-4 and TRBJ2-2, the complete variable domain is ETGVTQSPTHLIKTRGQQVTLRCSSQSGHNTVSWYQQALGQGPQFIFQYYREEENGRGNFPPRFSGLQFPNYSSELNVNALELDDSALYLCASALGGNGELFFGEGSRLTVL.

The chain links TRBV5-1 to TRBJ2-5; 9 bases fit TRBD2. The J segment lost 4 bases and the V segment lost 0 bases, leaving 7 bases of the junction unmatched. This CDR3 spans 16 amino acids. CDR1 is SGHRS and CDR2 is YFSETQ in the germline V gene. CDR3 protein: CASSLALREGLETQYF. Here the CDR3 DNA reads TGCGCCAGCAGCTTGGCCTTGCGGGAGGGCCTAGAGACCCAGTACTTC. The full variable domain, rest sourced from reference TRBV5-1 and TRBJ2-5, is KAGVTQTPRYLIKTRGQQVTLSCSPISGHRSVSWYQQTPGQGLQFLFEYFSETQRNKGNFPGRFSGRQFSNSRSEMNVSTLELGDSALYLCASSLALREGLETQYFGPGTRLLVL.

The genes are TRBV10-3 and TRBJ2-1; 8 bases are shared with TRBD2. The CDR3 contains 14 residues. Germline assignment: CDR1 ENHRY and CDR2 SYGVKD. The junction had 7 bases not matched to a gene; V was cut back by 4 bases and J by 8 bases. The CDR3 coding sequence is TGTGCCATCAGTGCCGGGACTAGTACAGATGAGCAGTTCTTC. This gives the protein CAISAGTSTDEQFF.

CDR3 coding DNA: TGCGCCAGCAGCCAACCCAAGACAGGGAGAAATTGGAATGAGCAGTTCTTC. This encodes CASSQPKTGRNWNEQFF. V is TRBV4-1 and J is TRBJ2-1, with TRBD1 matching over 7 bases. V was pared by 2 bases and J by 7 bases, with 14 bases of the junction left unmatched. Per germline, CDR1 MGHRA and CDR2 YSYEKL. CDR3 length: 17 amino acids.

This rearrangement joins TRBV28 to TRBJ1-1, with D hard to call. Germline-derived CDR1 and CDR2 are MDHEN and SYDVKM. The CDR3 is 13 amino acids. The V end was cut by 6 bases, the J end by 2 bases, with 10 bases between. CDR3 in amino acids: CASRREVNTEAFF. The CDR3 DNA sequence: TGTGCCAGCAGGAGGGAGGTAAACACTGAAGCTTTCTTT.

This chain links TRBV19 with TRBJ2-5; 7 nucleotides agree with TRBD2. The CDR3 extends over 13 amino acids. Germline CDR1 reads LNHDA; CDR2 reads SQIVND (reference sequence). V shed 6 bases and J 4 bases; nucleotides not matched to a gene: 5. The CDR3 DNA reads TGTGCCAGTAGGGGGGGGTACCGAGAGACCCAGTACTTC. Translation gives CASRGGYRETQYF.

The rearrangement links TRBV28 to TRBJ1-4; D remains unclear. The V end lost 0 bases, the J end lost 2 bases, and 4 bases lay between the germline ends. The CDR3 has 14 amino acids. Germline loops: CDR1 MDHEN, CDR2 SYDVKM. The CDR3 sequence: CASSLWTTNEKLFF. The CDR3 DNA sequence: TGTGCCAGCAGTTTATGGACTACTAATGAAAAACTGTTTTTT.

This chain joins TRBV7-9 and TRBJ2-7; TRBD2 is a possible D gene (5 bases). CDR3 size: 15 residues. CDR1 is SEHNR and CDR2 is FQNEAQ in the germline V gene (reference sequence). Trimming took 5 bases from V and 1 from J, leaving 15 bases between them. The CDR3 loop reads CASSRGRVRSYEQYF. DNA of the CDR3: TGTGCCAGCAGCCGAGGGCGGGTACGGTCCTACGAGCAGTACTTC.

V is TRBV28 and J is TRBJ1-5; TRBD1 is a possible D gene (6 bases). In germline, CDR1 is MDHEN, CDR2 SYDVKM. V lost 6 bases and J 11 bases, leaving 14 bases between the germline ends. This CDR3 contains 12 residues. Here the CDR3 DNA reads TGTGCCAGCAGCAAGGGGGAATTGACCCAGCATTTT. This codes for CASSKGELTQHF. Full variable domain (missing parts from reference TRBV28 and TRBJ1-5): DVKVTQSSRYLVKRTGEKVFLECVQDMDHENMFWYRQDPGLGLRLIYFSYDVKMKEKGDIPEGYSVSREKKERFSLILESASTNQTSMYLCASSKGELTQHFGDGTRLSIL.

CDR3 region: CASSPLPGQGNSPLHF. CDR3 coding DNA: TGTGCCAGCTCACCACTTCCGGGACAGGGTAATTCACCCCTCCACTTT. The V gene is TRBV18, the J gene TRBJ1-6, with 9 nucleotides matching TRBD1. Germline-derived CDR1 and CDR2 are KGHSH and LQKENI. J was trimmed by 6 bases and V by 1 base; bases with no gene match: 4. The CDR3 has 16 residues.

The DNA for the CDR3 is TGTGCCAGCTCACGTCTCGAGAAGCGGGCGCTGTTTTTT. Amino acid sequence: CASSRLEKRALFF. The chain has TRBV18 and TRBJ2-2, with D perhaps matching TRBD2 (6 bases). The CDR3 loop spans 13 amino acids. The ends were cut back, 4 bases at V and 13 bases at J, with 16 bases in the middle. Germline CDR1 KGHSH, CDR2 LQKENI.

V usage is TRBV9 and J usage is TRBJ1-4; TRBD1 is a possible D gene (6 bases). Between the trimmed V and J ends, which lost 3 bases and 8 bases, there was a span of 14 bases. In germline, CDR1 is SGDLS, CDR2 YYNGEE. This CDR3 region has 14 residues. CDR3 loop: CASSATSRGEKLFF. The CDR3 bases are TGTGCCAGCAGCGCGACAAGTAGGGGGGAAAAACTGTTTTTT.

The rearrangement joins TRBV9 to TRBJ2-7, with 9 bases that match TRBD1. Germline CDR1 reads SGDLS; CDR2 reads YYNGEE. This CDR3 spans 15 amino acids. J lost 3 bases, V lost 4 bases, and 8 bases had no gene match. In nucleotides, the CDR3 is TGTGCCAGCAGCCCAGGGGGACAGGGTTTCTACGAGCAGTACTTC. This encodes CASSPGGQGFYEQYF. Supplemented by reference TRBV9 and TRBJ2-7, the full variable domain reads DSGVTQTPKHLITATGQRVTLRCSPRSGDLSVYWYQQSLDQGLQFLIQYYNGEERAKGNILERFSAQQFPDLHSELNLSSLELGDSALYFCASSPGGQGFYEQYFGPGTRLTVT.

The V gene is TRBV5-1, the J gene TRBJ2-7, with D perhaps matching TRBD2 (6 bases). This CDR3 has 14 amino acids. V was trimmed by 4 bases and J by 3 bases, leaving 14 bases between them. Germline V gene lookup returns CDR1 SGHRS and CDR2 YFSETQ. CDR3: CASSPGLTGYEQYF. CDR3 coding DNA: TGCGCCAGCAGCCCGGGACTGACCGGCTACGAGCAGTACTTC.

This chain joins TRBV5-1 and TRBJ1-1; no firm D call. There are 14 residues in the CDR3. Trimming cost V 4 bases and J 8 bases, with 18 bases left between them. Germline-derived CDR1 and CDR2 are SGHRS and YFSETQ. The CDR3 protein is CASSQLSRTVEAFF. The DNA for the CDR3 is TGCGCCAGCAGCCAACTCTCTAGGACGGTCGAAGCTTTCTTT.

The sample holds one count of this clone. This chain links TRBV18 with TRBJ2-4; a weak D match, TRBD1 (5 bases). Per germline, CDR1 KGHSH and CDR2 LQKENI. Trimming took off 0 bases at V and 9 bases at J, with 12 bases between the two ends. The CDR3 is 14 amino acids. This CDR3 is CASSPPARESIQYF. CDR3 coding DNA: TGTGCCAGCTCACCACCGGCCAGGGAAAGCATTCAGTACTTC.

The genes are TRBV11-1 and TRBJ1-1; a possible D gene is TRBD1 (6 bases). The germline gives CDR1 SGHAT, CDR2 FQDESV (reference sequence). CDR3 length: 14 residues. Trimming took off 6 bases at V and 2 bases at J, with 13 bases between the two ends. The CDR3 bases are TGTGCCAGCAGTAGTAACAGGGCCAACACTGAAGCTTTCTTT. Its translation: CASSSNRANTEAFF.

The count of this clone is one. This chain connects TRBV25-1 to TRBJ1-4; D remains ambiguous. CDR3 length equals 12 residues. CDR1 and CDR2 (germline): MGHDK, SYGVNS. V dropped 5 bases and J dropped 10 bases, with 11 bases sitting between them. CDR3 nucleotides: TGTGCCAGCAGTATAGGGTTTGGAAAACTGTTTTTT. This translates into CASSIGFGKLFF.

This chain uses TRBV29-1 with TRBJ2-4; D remains unclear. CDR1 SQVTM and CDR2 ANQGSEA come from the germline V gene. The length of the CDR3 is 13 residues. With 1 base removed from V and 1 base from J, the gap between germline ends came to 5 bases. As DNA, the CDR3 is TGCAGCGTTGAAGTGTCTGCCAAAAACATTCAGTACTTC. This gives the protein CSVEVSAKNIQYF.

V is TRBV27 and J is TRBJ1-2; 8 bases are shared with TRBD1. The CDR3 has 14 amino acids. Germline lookup yields CDR1 MNHEY and CDR2 SMNVEV (reference sequence). The V gene end was trimmed by 5 bases and the J gene end by 4 bases; junction bases not matched to a gene: 6. Here the CDR3 reads CASSPGGAIYGYTF. The CDR3 nucleotides are TGTGCCAGCAGTCCAGGGGGCGCGATCTATGGCTACACCTTC.

The chain's CDR3 is CASSQNRGAYFNSPLHF. CDR3 sequence (DNA): TGTGCCAGCAGCCAGAACAGGGGTGCTTACTTTAATTCACCCCTCCACTTT. J is TRBJ1-6 and V is TRBV3-1 (or the pseudogene TRBV3-2); 7 positions agree with TRBD1. The germline gives CDR1 LGHDT, CDR2 YNNKEL (reference sequence). The CDR3 loop spans 17 amino acids. V was clipped by 3 bases and J by 6 bases; unmatched bases: 11.

This clone was observed a single time. This chain uses TRBV18 with TRBJ2-1; 7 bases map to TRBD1. This CDR3 region has 13 residues. From germline, CDR1 is KGHSH and CDR2 LQKENI. Trimming at V came to 5 bases and at J to 6 bases, leaving 4 bases not matched to a gene. The CDR3 protein is CASSKRGPNEQFF. DNA of the CDR3: TGTGCCAGCTCAAAGAGGGGGCCCAATGAGCAGTTCTTC.